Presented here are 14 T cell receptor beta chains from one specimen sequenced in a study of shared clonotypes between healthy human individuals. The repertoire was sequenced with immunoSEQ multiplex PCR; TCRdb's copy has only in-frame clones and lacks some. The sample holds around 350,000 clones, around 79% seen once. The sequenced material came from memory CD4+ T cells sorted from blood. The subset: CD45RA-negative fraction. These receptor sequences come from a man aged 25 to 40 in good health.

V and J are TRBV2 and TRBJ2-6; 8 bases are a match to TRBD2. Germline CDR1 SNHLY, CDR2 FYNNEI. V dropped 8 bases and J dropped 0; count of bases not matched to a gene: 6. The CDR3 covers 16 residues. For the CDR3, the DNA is TGTGCCAGCGGGGGACTAGGGATCTCTGGGGCCAACGTCCTGACTTTC. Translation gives CASGGLGISGANVLTF.

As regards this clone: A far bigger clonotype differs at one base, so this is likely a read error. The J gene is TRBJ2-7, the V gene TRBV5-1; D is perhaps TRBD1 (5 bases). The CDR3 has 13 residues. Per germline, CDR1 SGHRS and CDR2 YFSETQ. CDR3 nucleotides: TGCGCCAGCAGCTTGGAGGGGCGCTACAAGCAGTACTTC. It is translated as CASSLEGRYKQYF.

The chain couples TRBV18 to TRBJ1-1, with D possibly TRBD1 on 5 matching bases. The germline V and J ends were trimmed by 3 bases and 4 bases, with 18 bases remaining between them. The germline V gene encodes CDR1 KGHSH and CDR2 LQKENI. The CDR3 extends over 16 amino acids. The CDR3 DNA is TGTGCCAGCTCACCGCGGGCCGGGTCGGGGCCCACTGAAGCTTTCTTT. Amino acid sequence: CASSPRAGSGPTEAFF. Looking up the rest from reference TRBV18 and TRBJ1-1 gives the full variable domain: NAGVMQNPRHLVRRRGQEARLRCSPMKGHSHVYWYRQLPEEGLKFMVYLQKENIIDESGMPKERFSAEFPKEGPSILRIQQVVRGDSAAYFCASSPRAGSGPTEAFFGQGTRLTVV.

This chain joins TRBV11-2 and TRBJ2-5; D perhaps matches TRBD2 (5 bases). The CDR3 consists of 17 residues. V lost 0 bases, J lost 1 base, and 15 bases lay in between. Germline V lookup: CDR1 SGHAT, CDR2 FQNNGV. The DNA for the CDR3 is TGTGCCAGCAGCTTAGAAGGACGGCACGGAGGCCAAGAGACCCAGTACTTC. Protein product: CASSLEGRHGGQETQYF. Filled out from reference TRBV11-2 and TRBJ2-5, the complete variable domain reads EAGVAQSPRYKIIEKRQSVAFWCNPISGHATLYWYQQILGQGPKLLIQFQNNGVVDDSQLPKDRFSAERLKGVDSTLKIQPAKLEDSAVYLCASSLEGRHGGQETQYFGPGTRLLVL.

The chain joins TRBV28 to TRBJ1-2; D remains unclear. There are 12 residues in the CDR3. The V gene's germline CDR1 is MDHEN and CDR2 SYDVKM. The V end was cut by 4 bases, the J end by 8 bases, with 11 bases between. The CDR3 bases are TGTGCCAGCAGTTACCAAGGGTACGGCTACACCTTC. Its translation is CASSYQGYGYTF.

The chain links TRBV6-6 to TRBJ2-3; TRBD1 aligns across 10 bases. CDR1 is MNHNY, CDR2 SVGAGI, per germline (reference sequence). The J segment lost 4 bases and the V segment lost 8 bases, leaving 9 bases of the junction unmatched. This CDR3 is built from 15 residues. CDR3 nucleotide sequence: TGTGCCAGCTCTGACAGGGGGCGTTCGTCAGATACGCAGTATTTT. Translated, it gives CASSDRGRSSDTQYF.

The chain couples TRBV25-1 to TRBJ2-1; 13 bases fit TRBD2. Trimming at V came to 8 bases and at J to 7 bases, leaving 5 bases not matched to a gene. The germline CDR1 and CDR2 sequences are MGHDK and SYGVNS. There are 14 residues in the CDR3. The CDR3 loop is CASGGLAGKNEQFF. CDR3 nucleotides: TGTGCCAGCGGGGGACTAGCGGGAAAGAATGAGCAGTTCTTC.

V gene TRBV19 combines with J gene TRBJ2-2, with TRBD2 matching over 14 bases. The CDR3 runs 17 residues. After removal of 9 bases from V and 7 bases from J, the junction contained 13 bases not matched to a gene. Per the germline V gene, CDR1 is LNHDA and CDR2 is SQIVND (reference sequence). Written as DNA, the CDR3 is TGTGCCAGCCGCACAGCCGGGACTAGCGGGAGTGGCGGGGAGCTGTTTTTT. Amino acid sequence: CASRTAGTSGSGGELFF.

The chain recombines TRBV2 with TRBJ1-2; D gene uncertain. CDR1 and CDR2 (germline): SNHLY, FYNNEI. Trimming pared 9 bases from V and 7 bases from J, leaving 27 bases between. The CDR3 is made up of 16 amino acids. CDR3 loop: CASHYEFRGLSGGYTF. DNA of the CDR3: TGTGCCAGTCATTATGAATTCCGGGGTTTGTCAGGTGGCTACACCTTC.

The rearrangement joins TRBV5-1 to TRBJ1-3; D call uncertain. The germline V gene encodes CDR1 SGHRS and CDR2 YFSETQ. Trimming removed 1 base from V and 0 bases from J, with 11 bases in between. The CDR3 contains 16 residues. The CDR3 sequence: CASSLNGRSSGNTIYF. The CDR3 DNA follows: TGCGCCAGCAGCTTGAACGGCAGGAGCTCTGGAAACACCATATATTTT.

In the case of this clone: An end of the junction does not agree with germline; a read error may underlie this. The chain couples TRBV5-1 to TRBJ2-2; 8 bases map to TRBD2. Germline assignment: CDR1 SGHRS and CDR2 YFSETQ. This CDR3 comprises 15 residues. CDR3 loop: CASTLGLDGTGELFF. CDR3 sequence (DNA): TGCGCCAGCACCTTGGGACTAGATGGCACCGGGGAGCTGTTTTTT.

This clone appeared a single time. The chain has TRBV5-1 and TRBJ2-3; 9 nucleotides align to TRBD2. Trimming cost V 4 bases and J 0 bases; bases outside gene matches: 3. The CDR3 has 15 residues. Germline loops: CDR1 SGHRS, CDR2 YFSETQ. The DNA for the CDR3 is TGCGCCAGCAGCCAACTAGCGGGTAGCACAGATACGCAGTATTTT. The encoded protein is CASSQLAGSTDTQYF. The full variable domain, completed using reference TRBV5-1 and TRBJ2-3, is KAGVTQTPRYLIKTRGQQVTLSCSPISGHRSVSWYQQTPGQGLQFLFEYFSETQRNKGNFPGRFSGRQFSNSRSEMNVSTLELGDSALYLCASSQLAGSTDTQYFGPGTRLTVL.

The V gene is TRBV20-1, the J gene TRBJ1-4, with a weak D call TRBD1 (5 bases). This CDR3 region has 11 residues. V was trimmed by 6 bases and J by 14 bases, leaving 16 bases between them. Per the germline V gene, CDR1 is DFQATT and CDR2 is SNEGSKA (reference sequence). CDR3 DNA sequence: TGCAGTGCCCTAGGGGCTCCGGCCCTGTTTTTT. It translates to CSALGAPALFF.

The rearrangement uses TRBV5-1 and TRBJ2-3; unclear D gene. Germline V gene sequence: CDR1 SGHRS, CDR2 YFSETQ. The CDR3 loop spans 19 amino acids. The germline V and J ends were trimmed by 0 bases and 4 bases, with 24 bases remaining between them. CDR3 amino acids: CASSLGRSTASRFPDTQYF. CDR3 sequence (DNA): TGCGCCAGCAGCTTGGGCCGGAGCACCGCTAGTAGATTTCCAGATACGCAGTATTTT.